This TCR beta chain comes out of a study of blood T cell repertoires in COVID-19. Study-level information: Sites across the United States, Italy and Spain contributed samples from acute and convalescent COVID-19. PBMCs, B-cell-depleted T cells, or T cells provided the cDNA or gDNA that made up the material.

V lost 7 bases, J lost 3 bases, and 3 bases stayed unmatched. Germline CDR1 MNHNY, CDR2 SVGAGI (reference sequence). This CDR3 contains 13 residues. Authors' data handling: By means of reference gene primer amplification, nucleated cell counts were estimated. Sequenced by immunoSEQ multiplex PCR; TCRdb stores in-frame clones only, minus some. V, J and clone size are those of that table, while D and trimming were read from the DNA. The sample lists 200,000 to 300,000 clones, more than 70% occurring once. The Seattle patients, enrolled during active infection, were followed longitudinally. Sequenced material: peripheral blood. The clonotype comes from a woman aged 80 or over with COVID-19, enrolled during active disease. This chain uses TRBV6-6 with TRBJ1-2; 9 bases are a match to TRBD1. CDR3 in DNA: TGTGCCAGCATCCGACAGGGGGACTATGGCTACACCTTC. It encodes CASIRQGDYGYTF.